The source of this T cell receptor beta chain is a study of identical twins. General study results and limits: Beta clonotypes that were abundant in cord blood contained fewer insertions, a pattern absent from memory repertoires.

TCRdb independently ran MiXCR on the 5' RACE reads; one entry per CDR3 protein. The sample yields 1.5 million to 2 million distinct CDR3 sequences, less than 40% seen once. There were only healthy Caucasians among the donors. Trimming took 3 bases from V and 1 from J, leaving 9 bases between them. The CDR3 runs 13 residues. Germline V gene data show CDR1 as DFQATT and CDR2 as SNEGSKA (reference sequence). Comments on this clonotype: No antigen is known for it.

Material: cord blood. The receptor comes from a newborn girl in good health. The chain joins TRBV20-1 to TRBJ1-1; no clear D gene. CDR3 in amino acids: CSARFGENTEAFF. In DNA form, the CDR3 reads TGCAGTGCTAGGTTTGGCGAGAACACTGAAGCTTTCTTT.